The T cell receptor (beta chain) described here comes from a study of blood T cell repertoires in COVID-19. Some clones are missing from TCRdb's copy, which holds only in-frame ones; the method was immunoSEQ multiplex PCR. The sample has 90,000 to 140,000 clones, around 76% seen once. The CDR3 is 17 residues long. Unmatched junction bases numbered 8, after V lost 3 bases and J lost 4 bases. The germline V gene has CDR1 LNHDA and CDR2 SQIVND (reference sequence). The TCR was taken from a woman aged 70-85 years with acute or convalescent COVID-19. This chain links TRBV19 with TRBJ2-3; 12 nucleotides align to TRBD2. The sample consisted of peripheral blood. The CDR3 DNA is TGTGCCAGTAGTATCGGGACGGGACTAGCGGGTCCAGATACGCAGTATTTT. Translating it yields CASSIGTGLAGPDTQYF.